This paragraph reports one T cell receptor beta chain. Its antigen is currently unknown. This specimen comes from a study of yellow fever vaccine responses in identical twins. Study-wide results and caveats: After vaccination, twins' T cell response reportedly seemed partly convergent, partly personalized.

One entry per CDR3 protein results from TCRdb running MiXCR on the RT-PCR reads. The sample shows approximately 20,000 distinct CDR3 sequences, around two thirds of them seen only once. In germline, CDR1 is SQVTM, CDR2 ANQGSEA. There are 13 residues in the CDR3. The V segment lost 0 bases and the J segment 6 bases; nucleotides outside the gene matches: 0. This receptor was taken from a woman aged 18-35 years who received the yellow fever vaccine. The chain recombines TRBV29-1 with TRBJ1-5; 9 bases are shared with TRBD1. This specimen was T cells from blood (PBMCs), unsorted or a sorted subset (not recorded which), taken before or after yellow fever vaccination (not recorded which). The CDR3 DNA is TGCAGCGTTGAAGAGGACAGGGGTCAGCCCCAGCATTTT. Its translation: CSVEEDRGQPQHF.